This T cell receptor beta chain was retrieved from a study of cytomegalovirus exposure and HLA in healthy donors. Study-level findings and limits: The majority of CMV-associated TCR beta chains were reported as apparently HLA-restricted in a later analysis. Later analysis reportedly placed an Asian-associated ancestry cluster below the roughly 680-donor mean in N-insertions. The study recorded 150 to 200 TCR beta chains that were cytomegalovirus-associated. Researchers reported that a few CMV-associated chains were confirmed in vitro as CMV antigen-specific.

The PCR was carried out with 60 Vbeta primers and 13 Jbeta primers. Produced via immunoSEQ multiplex PCR; TCRdb's table is partial and in-frame only. Among about 210,000 clones listed, about 85% were seen once. CDR3 length: 14 amino acids. CDR1 and CDR2 (germline): SNHLY, FYNNEI. V was clipped by 4 bases and J by 5 bases, with 14 bases between them. The table lists this clone with a few counts. Its antigen remains unidentified. This TCR derives from a girl aged 2 to 10 in good health and CMV-seronegative. This chain uses TRBV2 with TRBJ1-1; D is undetermined. The sample comprised PBMCs. The CDR3 DNA is TGTGCCAGCAGTGTGGGCCGCCTTCTGACTGAAGCTTTCTTT. Its translation is CASSVGRLLTEAFF.